Listed here are 23 T cell receptor beta chains from one sample, sequenced in a study of shared T cell receptors in the human thymus. Clones were sequenced by immunoSEQ multiplex PCR, and TCRdb holds only the in-frame ones, with some missing. The table has approximately 400,000 clones, 85% to 95% seen once. Specimen: thymocytes. All receptors derive from a human donor.

This clone is a singleton in its sample. The chain links TRBV6-5 to TRBJ2-3; D remains unclear. The CDR3 has 14 amino acids. Germline V lookup: CDR1 MNHEY, CDR2 SVGAGI. Trimming removed 8 bases at V and 2 bases at J, with 14 bases between. The CDR3 nucleotides read TGTGCCAGCGCCGGCAAAGGGCCCACAGATACGCAGTATTTT. Its translation: CASAGKGPTDTQYF.

V gene TRBV28 combines with J gene TRBJ2-1; 8 nucleotides agree with TRBD2. Trimming cost V 7 bases and J 4 bases; bases outside gene matches: 6. Germline V gene sequence: CDR1 MDHEN, CDR2 SYDVKM. The CDR3 length is 14 residues. The CDR3 sequence: CASTPVAGYNEQFF. Here the CDR3 DNA reads TGTGCCAGCACCCCTGTAGCGGGATACAATGAGCAGTTCTTC. Drawing the rest from reference TRBV28 and TRBJ2-1, the complete variable domain is DVKVTQSSRYLVKRTGEKVFLECVQDMDHENMFWYRQDPGLGLRLIYFSYDVKMKEKGDIPEGYSVSREKKERFSLILESASTNQTSMYLCASTPVAGYNEQFFGPGTRLTVL.

This clone was counted between two and nine times. The chain combines TRBV5-4 with TRBJ2-1; the match to TRBD1 covers 7 bases. After removal of 4 bases from V and 11 bases from J, the junction contained 15 bases not matched to a gene. The CDR3 covers 15 residues. Germline V gene sequence: CDR1 SGHNT, CDR2 YYREEE (reference sequence). The CDR3 nucleotides read TGTGCCAGCAGCCTGAACCGTGACAGGGCCTCCCAGCAGTTCTTC. Protein product: CASSLNRDRASQQFF. The variable domain in full, completed from reference TRBV5-4 and TRBJ2-1, reads ETGVTQSPTHLIKTRGQQVTLRCSSQSGHNTVSWYQQALGQGPQFIFQYYREEENGRGNFPPRFSGLQFPNYSSELNVNALELDDSALYLCASSLNRDRASQQFFGPGTRLTVL.

This clone was seen a few times. This sequence joins TRBV27 and TRBJ1-1; TRBD1 is a possible D gene (6 bases). CDR1 and CDR2 from the germline V gene are MNHEY and SMNVEV (reference sequence). CDR3 length equals 15 residues. V lost 7 bases, J lost 0 bases, and 15 bases lay in between. CDR3 nucleotide sequence: TGTGCCAGCACGGCAACAGGGAAGGTGAACACTGAAGCTTTCTTT. It specifies CASTATGKVNTEAFF.

The chain couples TRBV10-3 to TRBJ1-1; D remains unclear. V lost 10 bases and J lost 6, with 15 bases in between. Germline CDR1 ENHRY, CDR2 SYGVKD. The CDR3 consists of 12 residues. The CDR3 sequence is CATDAGSAEAFF. The CDR3 DNA is TGTGCCACCGACGCGGGGAGCGCTGAAGCTTTCTTT.

V and J are TRBV18 and TRBJ2-1; no firm D call. Per the germline V gene, CDR1 is KGHSH and CDR2 is LQKENI. V was pared by 3 bases and J by 0 bases, with 12 bases between. The CDR3 runs to 16 residues. The CDR3 DNA reads as TGTGCCAGCTCACCCCGGAGTCCCAGCTCCTACAATGAGCAGTTCTTC. It encodes CASSPRSPSSYNEQFF.

J is TRBJ2-5 and V is TRBV2; 7 bases are shared with TRBD1. Germline trimming cut 6 bases from V and 2 bases from J; bases unmatched to any gene: 9. The CDR3 spans 15 residues. CDR1 SNHLY and CDR2 FYNNEI come from the germline V gene. CDR3 sequence reads: CASSPTGVPQETQYF. CDR3 bases: TGTGCCAGCAGCCCTACAGGGGTCCCACAAGAGACCCAGTACTTC.

Comments on this clone: Within the sample, other DNA sequences also encode this same CDR3. The chain has TRBV5-1 and TRBJ2-1; TRBD1 or TRBD2 may be the D gene (6 bases each). The CDR3 loop spans 11 amino acids. The ends were cut back, 4 bases at V and 10 bases at J, with 9 bases in the middle. The germline V gene has CDR1 SGHRS and CDR2 YFSETQ. CDR3 bases: TGCGCCAGCAGCCTAGGGGGGGAGCAGTTCTTC. This sequence encodes CASSLGGEQFF.

The V and J genes are TRBV18 and TRBJ2-7; weak D call: TRBD2 (6 bases). The CDR3 is 15 residues long. Between the trimmed V and J ends, which lost 6 bases and 3 bases, there was a span of 18 bases. In germline, CDR1 is KGHSH, CDR2 LQKENI. As DNA, the CDR3 is TGTGCCAGCTCCCCTGGAGGGACTCCTCACTACGAGCAGTACTTC. Translated, it gives CASSPGGTPHYEQYF.

The chain combines TRBV29-1 with TRBJ1-2, with D unresolved. CDR1 SQVTM and CDR2 ANQGSEA come from the germline V gene. The V end lost 4 bases, the J end lost 6 bases, and 9 bases lay between the germline ends. CDR3 length: 11 residues. This chain's CDR3 is CSVVLGDGYTF. The CDR3 DNA sequence: TGCAGCGTTGTACTGGGAGATGGCTACACCTTC.

The V gene is TRBV30, the J gene TRBJ2-4, with D hard to call. In germline, CDR1 is GTSNPN, CDR2 SVGIG (reference sequence). Trimming took 2 bases from V and 6 from J, leaving 14 bases between them. The CDR3 totals 14 residues. CDR3 residues: CAWSLTTRTNIQYF. The CDR3 DNA sequence: TGTGCCTGGAGTCTAACGACACGGACAAACATTCAGTACTTC.

V and J are TRBV12-5 and TRBJ2-2, with 10 bases that match TRBD2. The ends lost 6 bases at V and 4 bases at J; junction bases unmatched: 14. The CDR3 has 18 residues. Per the germline V gene, CDR1 is LGHNT and CDR2 is FRNRAP. This CDR3 is CASGRNPPGLAPTGELFF. In nucleotides, the CDR3 is TGTGCTAGTGGACGAAATCCTCCGGGACTAGCGCCCACCGGGGAGCTGTTTTTT.

The V gene is TRBV11-2, the J gene TRBJ2-7; D remains ambiguous. Trimming left V 3 bases short and J 4 bases short, with 10 bases between. CDR1 and CDR2 (germline): SGHAT, FQNNGV. The CDR3 length is 13 residues. For the CDR3, the DNA is TGTGCCAGCAGCTTCGGACCTATATACGAGCAGTACTTC. Its translation is CASSFGPIYEQYF.

Details on this clone: Sequence at one end of the junction differs from germline and may be a read error. The gene calls are TRBV5-4 and TRBJ1-2, with 8 bases matching TRBD1. The CDR3 runs 15 residues. Germline lookup yields CDR1 SGHNT and CDR2 YYREEE (reference sequence). CDR3 DNA: TGTGCCAGCAACTTGAAGGGACAGGATAACTATGGCTACACCTTC. Translating it yields CASNLKGQDNYGYTF.

This chain uses TRBV29-1 with TRBJ2-1; 10 bases map to TRBD2. The CDR3 spans 15 residues. Germline V gene lookup returns CDR1 SQVTM and CDR2 ANQGSEA. Germline trimming cut 2 bases from V and 3 bases from J; bases unmatched to any gene: 4. DNA of the CDR3: TGCAGCGTTGAACAACTAGCGGGGAACTACAATGAGCAGTTCTTC. Residues: CSVEQLAGNYNEQFF.

The chain has TRBV15 and TRBJ1-5; the D is unclear. Trimming pared 4 bases from V and 8 bases from J, leaving 18 bases between. Per germline, CDR1 LNHNV and CDR2 YYDKDF (reference sequence). This CDR3 is built from 15 residues. CDR3 in amino acids: CATSTEGAQPEPQHF. CDR3 DNA sequence: TGTGCCACCAGCACGGAGGGAGCCCAGCCCGAGCCCCAGCATTTT.

V and J are TRBV7-2 and TRBJ1-1; weak D call: TRBD1 (5 bases). The CDR3 has 14 amino acids. V dropped 4 bases and J dropped 0 bases, with 9 bases sitting between them. Germline V gives CDR1 SGHTA, CDR2 FQGNSA. Written as DNA, the CDR3 is TGTGCCAGCAGCTCCTCAGGGATGAACACTGAAGCTTTCTTT. Residues: CASSSSGMNTEAFF.

The chain recombines TRBV5-1 with TRBJ1-1, with a possible D match to TRBD1 (5 bases). The CDR3 length is 15 residues. Deletions cut 4 bases from V and 1 base from J, with 14 bases between. CDR1 is SGHRS and CDR2 is YFSETQ in the germline V gene. The CDR3 region is CASSRTRGPNTEAFF. For the CDR3, the DNA is TGCGCCAGCAGCCGCACGAGGGGCCCGAACACTGAAGCTTTCTTT. Based on the CDR3 plus reference TRBV5-1 and TRBJ1-1, the full variable domain is KAGVTQTPRYLIKTRGQQVTLSCSPISGHRSVSWYQQTPGQGLQFLFEYFSETQRNKGNFPGRFSGRQFSNSRSEMNVSTLELGDSALYLCASSRTRGPNTEAFFGQGTRLTVV.

This chain uses TRBV5-8 with TRBJ2-1; the D gene is possibly TRBD2 (6 bases). Between the trimmed V and J ends, which lost 3 bases and 0 bases, there was a span of 13 bases. Per germline, CDR1 SGHTS and CDR2 YDEGEE. This CDR3 has 16 amino acids. The chain's CDR3 is CASSSGVKPSYNEQFF. The CDR3 DNA reads as TGTGCCAGCAGCTCGGGGGTAAAACCCTCCTACAATGAGCAGTTCTTC.

The chain employs TRBV30 and TRBJ2-7, with TRBD2 matching 15 bases. Germline-derived CDR1 and CDR2 are GTSNPN and SVGIG (reference sequence). This CDR3 region has 19 residues. Trimming at V came to 2 bases and at J to 2 bases, leaving 13 bases not matched to a gene. The CDR3 is CAWSLGTSGRPGGAYEQYF. CDR3 DNA sequence: TGTGCCTGGAGTCTAGGGACTAGCGGGAGGCCTGGAGGGGCCTACGAGCAGTACTTC.

The chain couples TRBV10-1 to TRBJ2-7; no clear D. Trimming pared 8 bases from V and 4 bases from J, leaving 21 bases between. The CDR3 is made up of 15 amino acids. CDR1 is WNHNN, CDR2 SYGVQD, per germline (reference sequence). The CDR3 bases are TGCGCCAGCTTCAGACGCTCCACCCACCCTTACGAGCAGTACTTC. Translation gives CASFRRSTHPYEQYF.

The rearrangement uses TRBV15 and TRBJ1-5; D gene uncertain. The germline V gene encodes CDR1 LNHNV and CDR2 YYDKDF (reference sequence). This CDR3 has 13 amino acids. The V end lost 1 base, the J end lost 2 bases, and 3 bases lay between the germline ends. CDR3 sequence reads: CATSRVGNQPQHF. In DNA, the CDR3 is TGTGCCACCAGCAGAGTCGGCAATCAGCCCCAGCATTTT.

The chain employs TRBV29-1 and TRBJ2-1; D is possibly TRBD1 or TRBD2 (5 bases each). The CDR3 is 14 residues long. CDR1 SQVTM and CDR2 ANQGSEA come from the germline V gene. Trimming cost V 6 bases and J 5 bases, with 17 bases left between them. The CDR3 DNA sequence: TGCAGCGTGGACCGGGACCCCCCTAACAATGAGCAGTTCTTC. Translated, it gives CSVDRDPPNNEQFF.